This entry lists 11 T cell receptor beta chains sequenced from one sample in a study of cytomegalovirus exposure and HLA in healthy donors. Primers for the PCR totalled 60 Vbeta and 13 Jbeta. TCRdb keeps only in-frame clones here, not all; method: immunoSEQ multiplex PCR. The sample carries fewer than 120,000 clones, 80% to 85% recorded once. The sample comprised PBMCs. The receptors here all came from an older woman in good health and CMV-seropositive.

This chain links TRBV25-1 with TRBJ1-2, with 9 bases that match TRBD1. This CDR3 contains 15 residues. Germline V CDR1 and CDR2: MGHDK, SYGVNS. J lost 6 bases, V lost 1 base, and 6 bases had no gene match. The CDR3 coding sequence is TGTGCCAGCAGTGAATTAGACAGGGGGTTTGATGGCTACACCTTC. Translation: CASSELDRGFDGYTF.

V and J are TRBV19 and TRBJ2-2; D call uncertain. The germline V and J ends were trimmed by 5 bases and 5 bases, with 15 bases remaining between them. Germline CDR1 reads LNHDA; CDR2 reads SQIVND (reference sequence). This CDR3 has 15 amino acids. The CDR3: CASSLSLVLTGELFF. The CDR3 DNA sequence: TGTGCCAGTAGTTTGAGTCTAGTTCTTACCGGGGAGCTGTTTTTT.

The chain couples TRBV2 to TRBJ1-2, with no clear D. The V end was cut by 2 bases, the J end by 1 base, with 8 bases between. Germline loops: CDR1 SNHLY, CDR2 FYNNEI. CDR3 length: 14 residues. The DNA for the CDR3 is TGTGCCAGCAGTGAAAGTGGCAGTAACTATGGCTACACCTTC. It is translated as CASSESGSNYGYTF.

Turning to this clone: A junction boundary mismatches the germline segment, possibly from a read error. This sequence joins TRBV7-9 and TRBJ2-7; 9 nucleotides agree with TRBD1. This CDR3 is built from 14 residues. Germline assignment: CDR1 SEHNR and CDR2 FQNEAQ (reference sequence). The CDR3 DNA follows: TGTTCCAGCAGCTCCGGACAGGGGACCTACGAGCAGTACTTC. It encodes CSSSSGQGTYEQYF.

This chain uses TRBV5-1 with TRBJ1-3; D remains unclear. This CDR3 region has 15 residues. The V end lost 0 bases, the J end lost 0 bases, and 7 bases lay between the germline ends. The V gene's germline CDR1 is SGHRS and CDR2 YFSETQ. The CDR3 spells CASSLGAGSGNTIYF. CDR3 nucleotides: TGCGCCAGCAGCTTGGGGGCCGGCTCTGGAAACACCATATATTTT.

CDR3 sequence: CSAAQRETQYF. The CDR3 DNA sequence: TGCAGTGCCGCCCAGAGGGAGACCCAGTACTTC. The rearrangement joins TRBV20-1 to TRBJ2-5, with D uncertain. The V end lost 6 bases, the J end lost 5 bases, and 10 bases lay between the germline ends. The CDR3 contains 11 residues. The germline CDR1 and CDR2 sequences are DFQATT and SNEGSKA (reference sequence).

The chain is built from TRBV29-1 and TRBJ2-3, with TRBD2 matching over 9 bases. The CDR3 totals 15 residues. Trimming at V came to 5 bases and at J to 4 bases, leaving 10 bases not matched to a gene. The germline CDR1 and CDR2 sequences are SQVTM and ANQGSEA. CDR3 loop: CSVTLSGSRADTQYF. The CDR3 coding sequence is TGCAGCGTTACCCTTAGCGGGAGTAGGGCAGATACGCAGTATTTT.

This chain joins TRBV19 and TRBJ1-5, with TRBD1 identical over 9 bases. The CDR3 consists of 15 residues. The germline V gene encodes CDR1 LNHDA and CDR2 SQIVND (reference sequence). Trimming took 8 bases from V and 3 from J; bases not matched to a gene: 8. CDR3 sequence reads: CASSEQGALNQPQHF. In DNA form, the CDR3 reads TGTGCCAGTTCCGAACAGGGGGCCCTCAATCAGCCCCAGCATTTT. Based on the CDR3 plus reference TRBV19 and TRBJ1-5, the full variable domain is DGGITQSPKYLFRKEGQNVTLSCEQNLNHDAMYWYRQDPGQGLRLIYYSQIVNDFQKGDIAEGYSVSREKKESFPLTVTSAQKNPTAFYLCASSEQGALNQPQHFGDGTRLSIL.

This clone came up a few times. CDR3 nucleotides: TGTGCCAGTATTTCGACAGGGCAGGTCACTGAAGCTTTCTTT. As protein: CASISTGQVTEAFF. This chain uses TRBV19 with TRBJ1-1; TRBD1 agrees at 7 bases. CDR1 is LNHDA and CDR2 is SQIVND in the germline V gene (reference sequence). The CDR3 runs to 14 residues. Trimming cost V 7 bases and J 4 bases; bases outside gene matches: 9.

V is TRBV4-1 and J is TRBJ2-3; 8 bases fit TRBD2. This CDR3 is 17 amino acids long. The J segment lost 1 base and the V segment lost 3 bases, leaving 9 bases of the junction unmatched. Germline CDR1 and CDR2: MGHRA and YSYEKL. The CDR3 DNA is TGCGCCAGCAGCCACCCGACTAGCGAGTCGGGCACAGATACGCAGTATTTT. Its protein product is CASSHPTSESGTDTQYF.

This clone was seen only once. The chain recombines TRBV27 with TRBJ2-1, with a weak D call TRBD2 (5 bases). Trimming left V 6 bases short and J 5 bases short, with 20 bases between. CDR3 length: 16 residues. Looked up from germline, CDR1 is MNHEY and CDR2 is SMNVEV (reference sequence). CDR3 in amino acids: CASSRPDYRYNNEQFF. The CDR3 nucleotides read TGTGCCAGCAGCCGGCCTGACTACCGATACAACAATGAGCAGTTCTTC.